The rows below give T cell receptor beta chains drawn from one sample of a study of blood T cell repertoires in COVID-19. Libraries were prepared by immunoSEQ multiplex PCR; TCRdb keeps only in-frame clonotypes and omits some of them. The profile covers approximately 210,000 clones, with around 84% appearing a single time and 3.5% to 5.5% taken by the ten largest. The sequenced sample consisted of PBMCs or T cells enriched from blood (not recorded which). These receptors came from a man in his thirties or forties with acute COVID-19. CDR3s include the opening cysteine and the closing phenylalanine or tryptophan. Fields, in order: D gene, clone size, J gene, V gene, CDR3 DNA, CDR3 protein. A D gene is named only where the DNA matches it firmly. Size is omitted from some rows. Given values are once, few, many or a class for expanded clones.

NA,NA,TRBJ1-2,TRBV11-2,TGTGCCAGCAGCCCGATGGACAGCCCCTATGGCTACACCTTC,CASSPMDSPYGYTF
TRBD1,once,TRBJ2-7,TRBV19,TGTGCCAGTAGTGGTACCGGGACAGTCTTCTACGAGCAGTACTTC,CASSGTGTVFYEQYF
TRBD1,once,TRBJ2-1,TRBV4-1,TGCGCCAGCAGCCAAGCCCGAGACAGGGGGGATCTGGATGAGCAGTTCTTC,CASSQARDRGDLDEQFF
TRBD1,NA,TRBJ1-1,TRBV7-9,TGTGCCAGCAGGCGCGGGACAGGGGCTGAAGCTTTCTTT,CASRRGTGAEAFF
TRBD2,NA,TRBJ2-3,TRBV5-1,TGCGCCAGCAGCTTGGCCGGGAGGGATACGCAGTATTTT,CASSLAGRDTQYF
TRBD1,NA,TRBJ2-5,TRBV25-1,TGTGCCAGCAGTGAACTGGGACAGGGGGTAGTAGAGACCCAGTACTTC,CASSELGQGVVETQYF
TRBD2,NA,TRBJ2-7,TRBV6-5,TGTGCCAGCAGCCTGGCCGGGGGGGACTACGAGCAGTACTTC,CASSLAGGDYEQYF
NA,NA,TRBJ2-2,TRBV11-3,TGTGCCAGCAGCCCTCTCTCCGGGGAGCTGTTTTTT,CASSPLSGELFF
TRBD2,NA,TRBJ2-1,TRBV7-7,TGTGCCAGCAGCTTAGACGGGGGGGGCGACAATGAGCAGTTCTTC,CASSLDGGGDNEQFF
NA,NA,TRBJ1-2,TRBV27,TGTGCCAGCAGCCGGGACAAGGCCTATGGCTACACCTTC,CASSRDKAYGYTF
NA,NA,TRBJ2-3,TRBV4-1,TGCGCCAGCAGCCAAGATACGGCGGCTAGCACAGATACGCAGTATTTT,CASSQDTAASTDTQYF
NA,NA,TRBJ2-7,TRBV5-1,TGCGCCAGCAGCCGCCATGGCTTATCCTACGAGCAGTACTTC,CASSRHGLSYEQYF
TRBD1,NA,TRBJ1-2,TRBV14,TGTGCCAGCAGCCAAGCAGGGGGTGGCTATGGCTACACCTTC,CASSQAGGGYGYTF
TRBD1,NA,TRBJ2-5,TRBV19,TGTGCCAGTAGTGACAGGGGACCCCAAGAGACCCAGTACTTC,CASSDRGPQETQYF
TRBD1,NA,TRBJ1-6,TRBV6-2/TRBV6-3,TGTGCCAGCAGTCCAGGGGGCGCGAATTCACCCCTCCACTTT,CASSPGGANSPLHF
NA,NA,TRBJ2-7,TRBV30,TGTGCCTGGGATCCGGGACGGCGGGATTTTGAGCAGTACTTC,CAWDPGRRDFEQYF
NA,NA,TRBJ2-7,TRBV6-2/TRBV6-3,TGTGCCAGCAGTTTGACAGGACACTACGAGCAGTACTTC,CASSLTGHYEQYF
NA,NA,TRBJ1-1,TRBV5-4,TGTGCCAGCAGCCCCGGGAGTAATTTTGAAGCTTTCTTT,CASSPGSNFEAFF
TRBD1,NA,TRBJ1-1,TRBV27,TGTGCCAGCAGTTCTCAAACAGGGGGCACTGAAGCTTTCTTT,CASSSQTGGTEAFF
TRBD1,NA,TRBJ2-7,TRBV18,TGTGCCAGCTCACCCCAACAGGGGGCCTACGAGCAGTACTTC,CASSPQQGAYEQYF
TRBD2,NA,TRBJ2-1,TRBV9,TGTGCCAGCAGCGTAGTAGGACTAGCGGGGGGGCAGTCCTACAATGAGCAGTTCTTC,CASSVVGLAGGQSYNEQFF
NA,NA,TRBJ1-6,TRBV5-4,TGTGCCAGCAGCTTGGCGGGGAATAATTCACCCCTCCACTTT,CASSLAGNNSPLHF
NA,NA,TRBJ2-5,TRBV5-4,TGTGCCAGCAGCGTACAAGAGACCCAGTACTTC,CASSVQETQYF
NA,NA,TRBJ2-2,TRBV19,TGTGCCAGTATCGGTACCGGGGAGCTGTTTTTT,CASIGTGELFF
NA,NA,TRBJ1-6,TRBV6-2/TRBV6-3,TGTGCCAGCAGTCACCCCCCAGGGTGGAATTCACCCCTCCACTTT,CASSHPPGWNSPLHF
TRBD1,NA,TRBJ1-3,TRBV5-1,TGCGCCAGCAGCTTGTCACAGGGGGCCATCGGAAACACCATATATTTT,CASSLSQGAIGNTIYF
NA,NA,TRBJ2-1,TRBV2,TGTGCCAGCAGCCGGGACTCCTCCTACAATGAGCAGTTCTTC,CASSRDSSYNEQFF
NA,NA,TRBJ1-1,TRBV7-9,TGTGCCAGCAGGGGACAAGTTGAAGCTTTCTTT,CASRGQVEAFF
NA,NA,TRBJ2-3,TRBV27,TGTGCCAGCAGTTTACTTGGACACCCCGCGACCGCAGATACGCAGTATTTT,CASSLLGHPATADTQYF
TRBD1,NA,TRBJ1-2,TRBV3-1/TRBV3-2,TGTGCCAGCAGCCAAGTGTCCAGGGGGAGTTTCTATGGCTACACCTTC,CASSQVSRGSFYGYTF
TRBD1,NA,TRBJ1-1,TRBV9,TGTGCCAGCAGTGACAGGACAGGCCTGAACACTGAAGCTTTCTTT,CASSDRTGLNTEAFF
NA,NA,TRBJ2-7,TRBV7-9,TGTGCCAGCAGTCCAGGCAACTCCTACGAGCAGTACTTC,CASSPGNSYEQYF
TRBD1,NA,TRBJ1-1,TRBV3-1/TRBV3-2,TGTGCCAGCAGCCAAGCACGGACAGGGAATACTGAAGCTTTCTTT,CASSQARTGNTEAFF
TRBD1,NA,TRBJ1-2,TRBV29-1,TGCAGCGTGGCCCGACAGGGGTCTAACTATGGCTACACCTTC,CSVARQGSNYGYTF
TRBD1,NA,TRBJ2-3,TRBV19,TGTGCCAGTAGCCCCCAACCGGGACAGTTCACAGATACGCAGTATTTT,CASSPQPGQFTDTQYF
NA,NA,TRBJ1-2,TRBV28,TGTGCCAGCAGTTTGCCAGGGTATGGCTACACCTTC,CASSLPGYGYTF
NA,NA,TRBJ2-7,TRBV11-1,TGTGCCAGCAGCTGGACAGCCGACTACGAGCAGTACTTC,CASSWTADYEQYF
NA,NA,TRBJ2-6,TRBV5-4,TGTGCCAGCAGCTTGGCCCGGGACGTCCTGACTTTC,CASSLARDVLTF
TRBD1,few,TRBJ1-2,TRBV28,TGTGCCAGCATGGGTACGGGCAGGGGGTATGGCTACACCTTC,CASMGTGRGYGYTF
NA,NA,TRBJ1-1,TRBV6-5,TGTGCCAGCCATCCGAGGCCGGGGAACACTGAAGCTTTCTTT,CASHPRPGNTEAFF
NA,NA,TRBJ1-1,TRBV30,TGTGCCTGGAACCTCCAGGGTCCCACTGAAGCTTTCTTT,CAWNLQGPTEAFF
NA,NA,TRBJ1-3,TRBV18,TGTGCCAGCTCACCACCGAAGAAACTTGAGGGAAACACCATATATTTT,CASSPPKKLEGNTIYF
NA,NA,TRBJ1-5,TRBV28,TGTGCCAGCAGCCCCGCGGGGGGCTCCGGTCAGCCCCAGCATTTT,CASSPAGGSGQPQHF
NA,NA,TRBJ1-5,TRBV6-5,TGTGCCAGCAGTTACGGGGGCCTCGCAAATCAGCCCCAGCATTTT,CASSYGGLANQPQHF
NA,NA,TRBJ1-1,TRBV18,TGTGCCAGCTCACCCCTCATGGAGGGGATGAACACTGAAGCTTTCTTT,CASSPLMEGMNTEAFF
TRBD2,NA,TRBJ2-1,TRBV6-1,TGTGCCAGCAGTGAATACCCGACTAGCGGGGATTTCAGCTCCTACAATGAGCAGTTCTTC,CASSEYPTSGDFSSYNEQFF
TRBD1,NA,TRBJ1-2,TRBV6-1,TGTGCCAGCAGTGAATCACAGGGACAGGGGTATGGCTACACCTTC,CASSESQGQGYGYTF
TRBD1,NA,TRBJ2-7,TRBV9,TGTGCCAGCAGCGTAGGGCCCGGAGGACAGGGACCGTTTATCTACGAGCAGTACTTC,CASSVGPGGQGPFIYEQYF
NA,NA,TRBJ1-5,TRBV19,TGTGCCAGTAGTGCACCGGGACAACCCGGCAATCAGCCCCAGCATTTT,CASSAPGQPGNQPQHF
NA,NA,TRBJ2-3,TRBV7-2,TGTGCCAGCAACCCACAAGGGCGGGGCCTCACAGATACGCAGTATTTT,CASNPQGRGLTDTQYF
NA,NA,TRBJ1-3,TRBV12-5,TGTGCTAGTGATGAGCCGGACACCATATATTTT,CASDEPDTIYF
NA,once,TRBJ1-2,TRBV6-5,TGTGCCAGCAGTTACTCCGGGACACTGAACTATGGCTACACCTTC,CASSYSGTLNYGYTF
TRBD2,once,TRBJ2-7,TRBV12-3/TRBV12-4,TGTGCCAGCGGCCCTAGCGGGGGTAGCGAGCAGTACTTC,CASGPSGGSEQYF
TRBD1,NA,TRBJ2-2,TRBV7-7,TGTGCCAGCAGCCCCCTAGAATACAGGGGGAACACCGGGGAGCTGTTTTTT,CASSPLEYRGNTGELFF
NA,NA,TRBJ1-2,TRBV4-1,TGCGCCAGCAGCCAAATCGATCAGGGAGGCCGGTTGGAGGGCTACACCTTC,CASSQIDQGGRLEGYTF
NA,NA,TRBJ1-3,TRBV1,TGCACCAGCAGCCAAGATTCGAACACCATATATTTT,CTSSQDSNTIYF
TRBD1,NA,TRBJ1-1,TRBV5-1,TGCGCCAGCAGCTTCGGGACAGGGGGCGCGAACACTGAAGCTTTCTTT,CASSFGTGGANTEAFF
TRBD1,NA,TRBJ1-2,TRBV12-3/TRBV12-4,TGTGCCAGCAGGAGACAGGGTATCGACGGCTACACCTTC,CASRRQGIDGYTF
NA,NA,TRBJ1-1,TRBV28,TGTGCCAGCAGTTCAATTACAGGGAGGGGTGAAGCTTTCTTT,CASSSITGRGEAFF